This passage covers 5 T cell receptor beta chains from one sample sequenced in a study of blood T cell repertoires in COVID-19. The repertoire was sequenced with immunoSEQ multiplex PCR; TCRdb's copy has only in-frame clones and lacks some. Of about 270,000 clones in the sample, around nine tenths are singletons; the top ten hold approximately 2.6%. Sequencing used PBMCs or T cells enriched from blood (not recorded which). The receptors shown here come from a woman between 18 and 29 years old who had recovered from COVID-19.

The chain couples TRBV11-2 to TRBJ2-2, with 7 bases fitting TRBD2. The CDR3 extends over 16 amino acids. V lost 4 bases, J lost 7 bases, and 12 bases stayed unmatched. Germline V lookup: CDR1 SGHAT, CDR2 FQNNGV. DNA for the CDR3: TGTGCCAGCAGCTCCCGGGGGACTAATCTCGGCGGGGAGCTGTTTTTT. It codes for CASSSRGTNLGGELFF. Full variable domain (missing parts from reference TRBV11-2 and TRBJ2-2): EAGVAQSPRYKIIEKRQSVAFWCNPISGHATLYWYQQILGQGPKLLIQFQNNGVVDDSQLPKDRFSAERLKGVDSTLKIQPAKLEDSAVYLCASSSRGTNLGGELFFGEGSRLTVL.

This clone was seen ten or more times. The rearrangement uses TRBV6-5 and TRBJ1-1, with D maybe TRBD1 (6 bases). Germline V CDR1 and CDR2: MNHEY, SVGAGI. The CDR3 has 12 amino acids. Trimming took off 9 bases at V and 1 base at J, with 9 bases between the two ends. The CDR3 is CASTTGNTEAFF. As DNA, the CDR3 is TGTGCCAGTACGACAGGGAACACTGAAGCTTTCTTT.

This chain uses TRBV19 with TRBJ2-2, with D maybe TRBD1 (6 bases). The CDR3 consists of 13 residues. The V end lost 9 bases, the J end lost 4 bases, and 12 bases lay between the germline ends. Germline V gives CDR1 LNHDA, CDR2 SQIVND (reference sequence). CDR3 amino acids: CASFTGFTGELFF. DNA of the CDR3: TGTGCCAGCTTCACAGGGTTCACCGGGGAGCTGTTTTTT. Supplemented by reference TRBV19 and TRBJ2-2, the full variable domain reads DGGITQSPKYLFRKEGQNVTLSCEQNLNHDAMYWYRQDPGQGLRLIYYSQIVNDFQKGDIAEGYSVSREKKESFPLTVTSAQKNPTAFYLCASFTGFTGELFFGEGSRLTVL.

The CDR3 DNA sequence: TGTGCCTGGAGTGTACCAGGAACGATGAGGGACGAGCAGTACTTC. Protein: CAWSVPGTMRDEQYF. The chain joins TRBV30 to TRBJ2-7, with D perhaps matching TRBD2 (5 bases). The germline gives CDR1 GTSNPN, CDR2 SVGIG (reference sequence). This CDR3 has 15 residues. V lost 0 bases, J lost 5 bases, and 17 bases lay in between. The entire variable domain, with the rest obtained from reference TRBV30 and TRBJ2-7, is as follows: SQTIHQWPATLVQPVGSPLSLECTVEGTSNPNLYWYRQAAGRGLQLLFYSVGIGQISSEVPQNLSASRPQDRQFILSSKKLLLSDSGFYLCAWSVPGTMRDEQYFGPGTRLTVT.

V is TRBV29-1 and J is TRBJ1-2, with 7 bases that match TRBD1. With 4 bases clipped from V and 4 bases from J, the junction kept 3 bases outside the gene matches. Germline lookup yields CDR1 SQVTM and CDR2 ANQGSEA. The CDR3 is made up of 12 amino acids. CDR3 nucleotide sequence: TGCAGCGTTGGGGGGACAGTCTATGGCTACACCTTC. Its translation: CSVGGTVYGYTF.